This TCR beta chain was sequenced in a study of T cell repertoires in cytomegalovirus infection. Study-wide context: The authors relied on CMV epitopes, both recently identified HLA-C-restricted and well-studied HLA-B-restricted. An indication of both CMV infection and matching HLA type came from public TCR beta signatures.

Germline V gene lookup returns CDR1 KGHDR and CDR2 SFDVKD. The CDR3 loop spans 17 amino acids. V lost 4 bases, J lost 5 bases, and 20 bases lay in between. In TCRdb, the reads were re-called with MiXCR into one record per CDR3 protein. The sample consists of 450,000 to 600,000 distinct CDR3 sequences, 30% to 35% of them appearing once. This clonotype has more than one count but fewer than ten. Its antigen is unidentified. Study-wide findings and caveats: The ex vivo response was dominated by HLA-C-restricted CMV-specific TCR beta clonotypes. Public TCR beta family frequency separated CMV-and-HLA carriers, including in an independent cohort.

The sequence was collected from a human donor in good health (CMV status not recorded). Some clones in this sample may be carry-over from other donors' samples. This sample comprised cultured PBMCs, obtained from culture after CMV antigen stimulation. The V gene is TRBV24-1, the J gene TRBJ2-1; TRBD2 might be the D (6 bases). The CDR3 nucleotides are TGTGCCACCAGTGAAGCTGGGGAAGGAGGGTCGCACAATGAGCAGTTCTTC. The encoded protein is CATSEAGEGGSHNEQFF.